The T cell receptor (beta chain) under discussion was sequenced for a study of blood T cells in healthy people across ages. Overall study findings and caveats: Both naive CD4+ cell counts and diversity were greater in long-lived donors than in aged donors.

Sample-barcoded 5' priming and a J-beta primer mix drove a second PCR of about 7 to 11 cycles. Each cDNA molecule was tagged by a template-switch adaptor with 12 random nucleotides. TCRdb processed the 5' RACE reads anew with MiXCR; each CDR3 protein has one entry. The sample contains about 1,000,000 distinct CDR3 sequences, more than 35% of which appear only once. Healthy individuals of Caucasian origin from Russia, aged roughly 6 to 100, served as donors. CDR3 size: 15 residues. Per germline, CDR1 MDHEN and CDR2 SYDVKM. Concerning this clonotype itself: Its antigen is not known.

The TCR comes from a woman aged 55-75 years in good health. The sequencing input was blood. V usage is TRBV28 and J usage is TRBJ2-7, with 9 bases fitting TRBD1. The J call is uncertain, as TRBJ2-5 better fits the DNA end. DNA of the CDR3: TGTGCCAGCAGTAACCCTGGACAGGGGTGGGAGACCCAGTACTTC. Residues: CASSNPGQGWETQYF.